This T cell receptor (beta chain) stems from a study of CD8+ T cells in alopecia areata. Alopecia areata patients provided lesional scalp punch biopsies and peripheral blood, both collected for the study. cDNA reverse transcribed from extracted RNA served as the sequencing template. Here immunoSEQ multiplex PCR was the method, and the copy in TCRdb shows in-frame clones only, minus some. The table includes under 300,000 clones, roughly two thirds detected once. Details on this clone: Its antigen is as yet unknown.

The germline gives CDR1 MGHRA, CDR2 YSYEKL. The germline V and J ends were trimmed by 6 bases and 1 base, with 12 bases remaining between them. The CDR3 consists of 14 residues. Whole-study results and caveats: Higher clonality was seen in lesional scalp than in normal scalp, especially in alopecia totalis/universalis.

The sequencing here drew on CD4+ T cells sorted from blood, taken at week 0. The rearrangement uses TRBV4-1 and TRBJ1-1, with D unresolved. This clonotype was sampled from a human donor with alopecia areata. The CDR3 nucleotides are TGCGCCAGCAGACTCGGGAGGGCGAACACTGAAGCTTTCTTT. Encoded protein: CASRLGRANTEAFF.